The present TCR beta chain was sequenced within a study of cytomegalovirus exposure and HLA in healthy donors (TCRdb year 2017). With respect to the entire study: According to a later analysis, one platform produced both the 110 or so validation repertoires and the 730 or so repertoires of the first cohort. Along with the approximately 620-subject first cohort, a separate validation cohort of over a hundred different subjects was used. High-throughput TCR immunosequencing, statistical association of individual TCRs with disease status, and machine learning were combined to predict cytomegalovirus infection status. The aim of the study was to test whether cataloging public T cell receptors could identify signatures of past pathogen exposure.

Separate from the approximately 700-subject first cohort, the validation cohort of 90 to 150 subjects was the group to which the donors belonged. The method was the immunoSEQ multiplex PCR assay. In the source study's methods: A statistical classification framework was built for diagnosing cytomegalovirus status from the catalog of TCR beta chain sequences. TCRdb retrieved this table from immuneACCESS and kept in-frame rearrangements only. Not all clones are present; in checked studies, unresolved V genes account for under half, and no reason is known for the remainder. D and trimming were read from the DNA, whereas the V and J calls and clone size are those reported in that table. For this sample the table gives about 110,000 clones, of which 88% were detected only once. About 1.5% of the sample is in the top ten clones. Notes on this clone: The antigen it binds to is not known. Per-base quality was not reported, and no clone a single base away is much larger than it.

General findings and caveats noted by the study authors: According to the authors, the approach could potentially be generalized to other disease states and immunological phenotypes. Subsequent analysis determined that TCRs grouped into clusters in the first cohort also showed a tendency toward co-occurrence across the roughly 120 validation repertoires, and approximately 93% of cluster scores exceeded 0. Cytomegalovirus status was reported to be diagnosed by the classifier with high specificity and sensitivity in both the original and validation cohorts. All 120 repertoires were used to score co-occurrence in the validation cohort in a later analysis, because that analysis had no HLA typing for the cohort. In the study, 164 TCR beta chains were listed as associated with cytomegalovirus. In vitro tests confirmed that a few of the cytomegalovirus-associated TCR beta chains recognize cytomegalovirus antigens. Most TCR sequences were seen in very few donors, while some public TCRs were found in many individuals.

Reading the germline V gene (reference sequence) gives CDR1 GTSNPN and CDR2 SVGIG. The CDR3, from cysteine to phenylalanine, totals 15 residues. The entry retains the CDR3 DNA only, 45 bases that are in frame from base 1. A distance of 20 bases separates the germline ends of V and J, which lose 4 bases and 5 bases respectively. This clonotype was sampled from a woman aged 25 to 39 in good health and CMV-seropositive. The sequencing input was PBMCs. This sequence uses TRBV30 and TRBJ2-5; the D segment could be TRBD2, given 5 matching bases. The CDR3 region: CAWNPPPGLGETQYF. The bases read TGTGCCTGGAACCCCCCCCCGGGGTTAGGGGAGACCCAGTACTTC.